This T cell receptor (beta chain) came from a study of CD8 T cells in Susac syndrome. General study points: The study recognized that its TCR sequencing and HLA analysis covered a relatively small number of individuals.

From germline, CDR1 is SGHNT and CDR2 YYREEE (reference sequence). V was cut by 4 bases and J by 6 bases, with 14 bases left in between. This CDR3 is 13 amino acids long. As regards this clonotype: What it binds is not known.

Reverse transcription used roughly 0.5 to 1 ug RNA and random hexamers. One entry per CDR3 protein, called by TCRdb with MiXCR from the immunoSEQ multiplex PCR reads. This repertoire shows about 60,000 distinct CDR3 sequences, roughly 94% found once; its top ten account for 0.45% to 0.65%. Those who served as multiple sclerosis controls were treatment-naive patients with stable or active relapsing-remitting disease. TEMRA cells were FACS-enriched and CD8+ and CD4+ T cells negatively isolated. The chain combines TRBV5-4 with TRBJ2-7, with D possibly being TRBD2 (6 bases). This clonotype was obtained from a human donor with multiple sclerosis. Sequenced material: CD8+ T cells from PBMCs. CDR3 in amino acids: CASSRTRDFEQYF. The CDR3 DNA follows: TGTGCCAGCAGCAGGACCCGGGACTTCGAGCAGTACTTC.